This T cell receptor (beta chain) was sequenced during a study of T cell repertoires in cytomegalovirus infection. This CDR3 is built from 18 residues. CDR1 is SGHVS, CDR2 FNYEAQ, per germline. Trimming at V came to 5 bases and at J to 9 bases, leaving 16 bases not matched to a gene. For this clonotype: What it binds is unknown. This may come from a read error, since a much larger clone is one base off.

TCRdb reanalysed the reads using MiXCR and keeps one entry per CDR3 protein. The table has 400,000 to 600,000 distinct CDR3 sequences, roughly 42% seen once. This specimen consisted of cultured PBMCs, obtained from culture after CMV antigen stimulation. The sequence derives from a human donor in good health (CMV status not recorded). Some clones in this sample may be carry-over from other donors' samples. The chain is built from TRBV7-6 and TRBJ2-2; 12 bases map to TRBD2. CDR3 DNA sequence: TGTGCCAGCAGCGAACGACTAGCGGGAGAGTTGAGGACCAGGGAGCTGTTTTTT. It encodes CASSERLAGELRTRELFF.